Below, 28 T cell receptor beta chains from the same sample are listed, as sequenced in a study of shared clonotypes between healthy human individuals. Terminally differentiated effector memory CD45RA+ cells were excluded by CCR7 positive selection of CD45RO-negative cells. Some clones are missing from TCRdb's copy, which holds only in-frame ones; the method was immunoSEQ multiplex PCR. The data contain over 2,000,000 clones, 85% to 95% of them singletons. Sequenced: naive CD8+ T cells from PBMCs. The source of these receptors is a man aged 18 to 29 in good health. Some clones in this sample may be carry-over from other donors' samples.

This chain links TRBV29-1 with TRBJ2-1; 10 bases map to TRBD2. Germline V CDR1 and CDR2: SQVTM, ANQGSEA. CDR3 length: 16 amino acids. V dropped 7 bases and J dropped 9; count of bases not matched to a gene: 18. The DNA of the CDR3 is TGCAGCGGGGGACCCGGGCTAGCGGGAGTCATAGGTGAGCAGTTCTTC. This sequence encodes CSGGPGLAGVIGEQFF.

The rearrangement joins TRBV4-2 to TRBJ1-5, with a tentative D call TRBD1 (5 bases). The CDR3 spans 16 residues. Germline V gene sequence: CDR1 LGHNA, CDR2 YNFKEQ. Trimming removed 0 bases at V and 4 bases at J, with 13 bases between. CDR3 DNA: TGTGCCAGCAGCCAAGATTGGGGGGGTCAGAATCAGCCCCAGCATTTT. Translation: CASSQDWGGQNQPQHF.

The chain combines TRBV5-4 with TRBJ2-7; D is unresolved. Germline V CDR1 and CDR2: SGHNT, YYREEE (reference sequence). Trimming removed 0 bases at V and 0 bases at J, with 7 bases between. CDR3 length equals 14 residues. The CDR3 DNA is TGTGCCAGCAGCTTGGAGATCGGCTCCTACGAGCAGTACTTC. Its protein is CASSLEIGSYEQYF.

The chain is built from TRBV6-5 and TRBJ2-7, with a weak D call TRBD1 (6 bases). Germline CDR1 is MNHEY and CDR2 is SVGAGI. V lost 5 bases and J lost 4, with 15 bases in between. The CDR3 loop spans 14 amino acids. In nucleotides, the CDR3 is TGTGCCAGCAGTAACCCAGGGGTCCCGTACGAGCAGTACTTC. Encoded protein: CASSNPGVPYEQYF.

The chain is built from TRBV5-1 and TRBJ2-7; D is unclear. Germline V gene data show CDR1 as SGHRS and CDR2 as YFSETQ. The CDR3 has 16 residues. V dropped 2 bases and J dropped 2 bases, with 17 bases sitting between them. This chain's CDR3 is CASSFGDVPPTYEQYF. For the CDR3, the DNA is TGCGCCAGCAGCTTCGGAGACGTGCCTCCCACCTACGAGCAGTACTTC. The variable domain in full, with the rest retrieved from reference TRBV5-1 and TRBJ2-7, is KAGVTQTPRYLIKTRGQQVTLSCSPISGHRSVSWYQQTPGQGLQFLFEYFSETQRNKGNFPGRFSGRQFSNSRSEMNVSTLELGDSALYLCASSFGDVPPTYEQYFGPGTRLTVT.

The J gene is TRBJ2-7, the V gene TRBV5-6; D not certain. Germline V lookup: CDR1 SGHDT, CDR2 YYEEEE. The V end lost 0 bases, the J end lost 6 bases, and 7 bases lay between the germline ends. The length of the CDR3 is 12 residues. The CDR3 sequence: CASSLGIGEQYF. The CDR3 nucleotides are TGTGCCAGCAGCTTGGGGATCGGCGAGCAGTACTTC.

The V gene is TRBV28, the J gene TRBJ2-7, with D unclear. The CDR3 covers 12 residues. V was clipped by 3 bases and J by 5 bases, with 8 bases between them. In germline, CDR1 is MDHEN, CDR2 SYDVKM. CDR3 amino acids: CASSFTPNEQYF. The CDR3 DNA reads TGTGCCAGCAGTTTTACCCCGAACGAGCAGTACTTC. Supplemented by reference TRBV28 and TRBJ2-7, the full variable domain reads DVKVTQSSRYLVKRTGEKVFLECVQDMDHENMFWYRQDPGLGLRLIYFSYDVKMKEKGDIPEGYSVSREKKERFSLILESASTNQTSMYLCASSFTPNEQYFGPGTRLTVT.

The V call is TRBV5-4, the J call TRBJ1-1, with D unclear. CDR3 length: 16 amino acids. Germline V gives CDR1 SGHNT, CDR2 YYREEE (reference sequence). Deletions cut 3 bases from V and 0 bases from J, with 15 bases between. CDR3 residues: CASSSVPSKLNTEAFF. Written as DNA, the CDR3 is TGTGCCAGCAGCTCGGTCCCCTCAAAACTGAACACTGAAGCTTTCTTT.

The J gene is TRBJ2-2, the V gene TRBV7-5. TRBV7-5 is classified as a pseudogene. The CDR3 extends over 15 amino acids. The CDR3 nucleotides read TGTGCCAGAAGCCCGGGACGGGGAAACACCGGGGAGCTGTTTTTT. The encoded protein is CARSPGRGNTGELFF.

V is TRBV7-8 and J is TRBJ1-5; D may be TRBD1 (5 bases). This CDR3 is built from 14 residues. Germline V gene lookup returns CDR1 SGHVS and CDR2 FQNEAQ. Trimming took 5 bases from V and 1 from J, leaving 9 bases between them. DNA of the CDR3: TGTGCCAGCAGCGGCCGGGACAGCAATCAGCCCCAGCATTTT. This encodes CASSGRDSNQPQHF.

As concerns this clone: Other DNA sequences within the sample encode an identical CDR3. The gene calls are TRBV7-2 and TRBJ2-7, with D tentatively TRBD1 (5 bases). The V and J ends lost 1 base and 0 bases respectively, with 10 bases between them. The CDR3 spans 15 residues. Germline CDR1 reads SGHTA; CDR2 reads FQGNSA. The CDR3 loop reads CASSLVDSSSYEQYF. The CDR3 bases are TGTGCCAGCAGCTTAGTTGACAGTAGCTCCTACGAGCAGTACTTC.

The gene calls are TRBV14 and TRBJ2-5, with TRBD1 identical over 7 bases. The CDR3 sequence is 16 residues long. CDR1 and CDR2 (germline): SGHDN, FVKESK. The V and J ends lost 0 bases and 3 bases, in that order; junction bases with no gene match: 7. CDR3 region: CASSQEDRLQEETQYF. The CDR3 coding sequence is TGTGCCAGCAGCCAAGAGGACAGGCTTCAAGAAGAGACCCAGTACTTC.

CDR3 nucleotides: TGCGCCAGCACCCCTACGGACGGTCCACATCAGCCCCAGCATTTT. Translation: CASTPTDGPHQPQHF. The rearrangement joins TRBV4-1 to TRBJ1-5; D unresolved. The CDR3 spans 15 residues. Trimming pared 7 bases from V and 5 bases from J, leaving 18 bases between. Germline lookup yields CDR1 MGHRA and CDR2 YSYEKL.

This chain connects TRBV27 to TRBJ2-3; D possibly matches TRBD1 or TRBD2 (5 bases each). The V and J ends lost 3 bases and 2 bases respectively, with 12 bases between them. The CDR3 is 15 residues long. The germline V gene encodes CDR1 MNHEY and CDR2 SMNVEV (reference sequence). This chain's CDR3 is CASSFSGTYTDTQYF. As DNA, the CDR3 is TGTGCCAGCAGTTTTAGTGGGACCTACACAGATACGCAGTATTTT.

The V gene is TRBV15, the J gene TRBJ1-1; TRBD1 matches at 12 bases. V lost 5 bases to trimming and J lost 4 bases; unmatched junction nucleotides: 11. The CDR3 has 17 amino acids. Germline lookup yields CDR1 LNHNV and CDR2 YYDKDF (reference sequence). As DNA, the CDR3 is TGTGCCACCAGCCCTAAAGGGACAGGGGGCTTTTCCACTGAAGCTTTCTTT. As protein: CATSPKGTGGFSTEAFF.

This rearrangement joins TRBV5-4 to TRBJ2-7; 9 nucleotides agree with TRBD2. J lost 2 bases, V lost 5 bases, and 8 bases had no gene match. CDR3 length: 15 amino acids. Germline V CDR1 and CDR2: SGHNT, YYREEE (reference sequence). The CDR3 coding sequence is TGTGCCAGCAGTACGACTAGCGGACCCCCCTACGAGCAGTACTTC. Translated, it gives CASSTTSGPPYEQYF.

The chain carries TRBV2 and TRBJ1-2, with D tentatively TRBD1 (6 bases). Per germline, CDR1 SNHLY and CDR2 FYNNEI. Trimming left V 7 bases short and J 4 bases short, with 13 bases between. The CDR3 sequence is 13 residues long. CDR3 loop: CASTGGGRYGYTF. The CDR3 nucleotides read TGTGCCAGCACTGGGGGCGGCCGCTATGGCTACACCTTC. The full variable domain, its missing parts supplied by reference TRBV2 and TRBJ1-2, is EPEVTQTPSHQVTQMGQEVILRCVPISNHLYFYWYRQILGQKVEFLVSFYNNEISEKSEIFDDQFSVERPDGSNFTLKIRSTKLEDSAMYFCASTGGGRYGYTFGSGTRLTVV.

V usage is TRBV28 and J usage is TRBJ2-7, with a tentative D call TRBD1 (5 bases). The CDR3 has 14 residues. V was cut by 3 bases and J by 0 bases, with 9 bases left in between. Germline values: CDR1 MDHEN, CDR2 SYDVKM. In DNA form, the CDR3 reads TGTGCCAGCAGTTTCACCAGGGTCTCCTACGAGCAGTACTTC. The encoded protein is CASSFTRVSYEQYF.

To note about this clone: The sample has other DNA sequences that encode this CDR3 too. The DNA of the CDR3 is TGTGCCAGCAGCTTGGGACACAATGAGCAGTTCTTC. Amino acids: CASSLGHNEQFF. The chain uses TRBV5-4 and TRBJ2-1; D is unclear. V was pared by 0 bases and J by 5 bases, with 3 bases between. The length of the CDR3 is 12 residues. CDR1 SGHNT and CDR2 YYREEE come from the germline V gene (reference sequence).

This sequence joins TRBV28 and TRBJ2-7; D is undetermined. Trimming removed 5 bases at V and 6 bases at J, with 8 bases between. The CDR3 totals 11 residues. Per germline, CDR1 MDHEN and CDR2 SYDVKM. For the CDR3, the DNA is TGTGCCAGCAGTCGGCTGGCCGAGCAGTACTTC. Translated: CASSRLAEQYF.

The chain is built from TRBV11-2 and TRBJ2-7; TRBD1 might be the D (5 bases). Trimming stripped 6 bases from V and 1 base from J, with 10 bases between. There are 13 residues in the CDR3. The V gene's germline CDR1 is SGHAT and CDR2 FQNNGV. The CDR3 loop is CASSRQTSYEQYF. CDR3 in DNA: TGTGCCAGCAGTCGACAGACATCCTACGAGCAGTACTTC.

Comment on this clone: This same CDR3 is encoded by further DNA sequences in the sample. The chain recombines TRBV28 with TRBJ1-5, with D uncertain. Deletions cut 8 bases from V and 0 bases from J, with 8 bases between. This CDR3 region has 13 residues. CDR1 and CDR2 (germline): MDHEN, SYDVKM. The DNA of the CDR3 is TGTGCCAGCCGTTCGTATAGCAATCAGCCCCAGCATTTT. It yields the protein CASRSYSNQPQHF.

J is TRBJ2-3 and V is TRBV27, with D perhaps matching TRBD1 (6 bases). The length of the CDR3 is 14 residues. The germline V and J ends were trimmed by 5 bases and 4 bases, with 13 bases remaining between them. Germline CDR1 is MNHEY and CDR2 is SMNVEV (reference sequence). In DNA form, the CDR3 reads TGTGCCAGCAGTCCCCCCCAGGGGCCAGATACGCAGTATTTT. Residues: CASSPPQGPDTQYF.

The chain couples TRBV28 to TRBJ1-2; perhaps TRBD1 as D (6 bases). Germline lookup yields CDR1 MDHEN and CDR2 SYDVKM. V shed 8 bases and J shed 2 bases, with 18 bases lying between them. The CDR3 is 15 amino acids. DNA of the CDR3: TGTGCCAGCCAGCCCTCAACAGGGACGAACTATGGCTACACCTTC. Translation: CASQPSTGTNYGYTF.

Worth noting for this clone: The sample carries other DNA sequences with the same CDR3. The genes are TRBV7-9 and TRBJ2-7, with 9 bases matching TRBD2. The CDR3 consists of 14 residues. From germline, CDR1 is SEHNR and CDR2 FQNEAQ (reference sequence). The V and J ends lost 4 bases and 2 bases, in that order; junction bases with no gene match: 3. CDR3 nucleotide sequence: TGTGCCAGCAGCTCGACTAGCGGTACCTACGAGCAGTACTTC. Residues: CASSSTSGTYEQYF.

The chain uses TRBV2 and TRBJ2-2; 8 bases agree with TRBD2. Germline lookup yields CDR1 SNHLY and CDR2 FYNNEI. The CDR3 spans 17 residues. The V segment lost 7 bases and the J segment 1 base; nucleotides outside the gene matches: 11. Here the CDR3 DNA reads TGTGCCAGCACATGGCCCCGGGAGGGCCTGAACACCGGGGAGCTGTTTTTT. This translates into CASTWPREGLNTGELFF.

This chain links TRBV29-1 with TRBJ1-1, with 7 bases fitting TRBD1. After removal of 5 bases from V and 1 base from J, the junction contained 4 bases not matched to a gene. Germline lookup yields CDR1 SQVTM and CDR2 ANQGSEA. This CDR3 is 13 amino acids long. CDR3 sequence reads: CSVWDSQNTEAFF. CDR3 nucleotides: TGCAGCGTTTGGGACAGCCAGAACACTGAAGCTTTCTTT.

In this sample, this clone turned up once. This sequence joins TRBV27 and TRBJ2-2; D unresolved. CDR1 and CDR2 (germline): MNHEY, SMNVEV (reference sequence). V lost 6 bases to trimming and J lost 0 bases, with 5 bases between them. The CDR3 is 13 residues long. The CDR3 DNA is TGTGCCAGCAGGGGTTCGAACACCGGGGAGCTGTTTTTT. Protein sequence: CASRGSNTGELFF.